This T cell receptor (beta chain) was sequenced for a study of human T cells and chemical hapten exposure. Background on the study: Variability of per-sample TCR yields stemmed mainly from small differences in pooled library volume.

Germline V CDR1 and CDR2: MNHEY, SMNVEV (reference sequence). The V segment lost 4 bases and the J segment 4 bases; nucleotides outside the gene matches: 11. The CDR3 totals 16 residues. Per the authors' pipeline: TCR counts had a median of 95,638 per sample and spanned 23,224 to 690,600. TCRdb independently ran MiXCR on the RACE reads; one entry per CDR3 protein. TCRdb, not the original authors, processed these V and J calls. Of 80,000 to 95,000 distinct CDR3 sequences in the sample, approximately 10% are singletons; the top ten hold 2.2%. In its sample, this clonotype was seen many times. Its antigen is still unknown. Documented time point: patch test 2, 6 weeks after DPC sensitization. Treatment: therapeutic diphenylcyclopropenone sensitization with weekly scalp DPC. Each donor was an alopecia patient between 18 and 70 years of age who qualified for DPC. Overall study findings and caveats: It was expanded TCRs that formed significantly more large CDR3 similarity clusters than controls did.

The specimen was whole blood, collected in connection with sensitization to the hapten diphenylcyclopropenone (DPC). The clonotype originates from a man aged 40-49 years with alopecia areata. Some clones in this sample may be carry-over from other donors' samples. The rearrangement links TRBV27 to TRBJ1-2; 8 bases are a match to TRBD1. CDR3 sequence reads: CASSSLRQGLGYGYTF. The CDR3 region has the DNA TGTGCCAGCAGTTCTTTACGACAGGGGCTAGGCTATGGCTACACCTTC.